Sequencing of this T cell receptor beta chain was carried out in a study of blood T cell repertoires in COVID-19. Looking at the study overall: Sites across the United States, Italy and Spain contributed samples from acute and convalescent COVID-19. The analysed material was cDNA or gDNA that came from T cells, B-cell-depleted T cells, or PBMCs.

Sequencing used immunoSEQ multiplex PCR; TCRdb keeps in-frame clones, though not all of them. The sample lists tens of thousands of clones, roughly 89% occurring once. Sequencing input: peripheral blood. This receptor was obtained from a man aged 45-65 years with acute or convalescent COVID-19.

The CDR3, as DNA: TGTGCCAGCAGTATTTTCAATGAGCAGTTCTTC. Its translation: CASSIFNEQFF. This chain joins TRBV14 and TRBJ2-1, with D unclear. The CDR3 has 11 amino acids. CDR1 SGHDN and CDR2 FVKESK come from the germline V gene. Trimming took 6 bases from V and 6 from J, leaving 6 bases between them.